The clone carrying this T cell receptor (beta chain) showed up just a few times. This sample is part of a study of OX40 agonist ivuxolimab in advanced cancers. TCRdb's table, derived via immunoSEQ multiplex PCR, lists solely in-frame clones and lacks some. The data contain more than 50,000 clones, 87% of them seen just once; the ten biggest clones take up 0.3% to 0.45%. Trimming shortened V by 7 bases and J by 6 bases, and 9 bases separated the two germline ends. The CDR3 is made up of 11 amino acids. Germline V gene lookup returns CDR1 MNHNS and CDR2 SASEGT. V gene TRBV6-1 combines with J gene TRBJ1-2; D not certain. The sample consisted of CD4+ or CD8+ T cells sorted from blood, taken in a trial of the OX40 agonist ivuxolimab. This clonotype was obtained from an adult with an advanced solid tumor such as melanoma, head and neck, liver or kidney cancer. DNA of the CDR3: TGTGCCAGCACCCTCACGGATGGCTACACCTTC. This encodes CASTLTDGYTF.